These 25 T cell receptor beta chains came from one sample sequenced in a study of CD8+ T cells in alopecia areata listed by TCRdb under 2018. The label giving this sample's time point can be read as: baseline before oral tofacitinib. Libraries were made using the immunoSEQ multiplex PCR assay. RNA was extracted from all samples and reverse transcribed into cDNA, which served as template for TCR sequencing. Imported from immuneACCESS, the table was reduced by TCRdb to in-frame sequences with V and J called. These copies leave out some clones; in studies compared against another copy, an unresolved V gene accounts for under half, and the cause of the remainder is not known. The sample table contains around 50,000 clones; only one count was recorded for about 96% of them. In total, the top ten clones hold 20% to 30% of the sample. Sample: CD8+ T cells sorted from blood, taken at week 0. The receptors were sampled from a human donor with alopecia areata.

V gene TRBV7-8 combines with J gene TRBJ2-2, with a weak D call TRBD1 (5 bases). CDR1 is SGHVS, CDR2 FQNEAQ, per germline. The CDR3 extends over 17 amino acids. Trimming shortened V by 1 base and J by 5 bases, and 17 bases separated the two germline ends. In DNA, the CDR3 is TGTGCCAGCAGCTTAGAGGCGAGACAGTGGGTTACCGGGGAGCTGTTTTTT. Translated: CASSLEARQWVTGELFF.

This chain uses TRBV6-1 with TRBJ2-7; TRBD1 might be the D (6 bases). With 5 bases removed from V and 2 bases from J, the gap between germline ends came to 10 bases. From germline, CDR1 is MNHNS and CDR2 SASEGT. The CDR3 covers 13 residues. CDR3 sequence (DNA): TGTGCCAGCAGTTCCAGGGGTGCCTACGAGCAGTACTTC. Protein sequence: CASSSRGAYEQYF.

The gene calls are TRBV6-5 and TRBJ1-5, with TRBD1 as a possible D gene (6 bases). Germline V gene data show CDR1 as MNHEY and CDR2 as SVGAGI. V lost 5 bases and J lost 4, with 9 bases in between. The CDR3 runs 13 residues. The DNA of the CDR3 is TGTGCCAGCAGTACAGGGTCTAATCAGCCCCAGCATTTT. Amino acids: CASSTGSNQPQHF.

The V gene is TRBV4-1, the J gene TRBJ2-7; D unclear. The ends were cut back, 0 bases at V and 7 bases at J, with 10 bases in the middle. In germline, CDR1 is MGHRA, CDR2 YSYEKL. This CDR3 spans 13 amino acids. This chain's CDR3 is CASSQDYYREQYF. The CDR3 DNA follows: TGCGCCAGCAGCCAAGATTACTACCGGGAGCAGTACTTC.

Only one count was recorded for this clone. The chain couples TRBV15 to TRBJ2-3; D might be TRBD2 (5 bases). The germline CDR1 and CDR2 sequences are LNHNV and YYDKDF (reference sequence). This CDR3 contains 14 residues. The V and J ends lost 6 bases and 0 bases respectively, with 10 bases between them. Here the CDR3 reads CATRDSSSTDTQYF. DNA of the CDR3: TGTGCCACCAGGGACTCGTCTAGCACAGATACGCAGTATTTT.

The J gene is TRBJ2-2, the V gene TRBV29-1, with TRBD1 matching over 9 bases. The ends lost 5 bases at V and 2 bases at J; junction bases unmatched: 6. The CDR3 has 15 amino acids. CDR1 SQVTM and CDR2 ANQGSEA come from the germline V gene. The CDR3, as DNA: TGCAGCGTTCTAGGGACAGGGACTAACACCGGGGAGCTGTTTTTT. Protein product: CSVLGTGTNTGELFF.

The rearrangement links TRBV6-6 to TRBJ2-7; D tentatively fits TRBD1 or TRBD2 (5 bases each). The V and J ends lost 3 bases and 7 bases respectively, with 16 bases between them. The CDR3 has 14 amino acids. Germline CDR1 is MNHNY and CDR2 is SVGAGI (reference sequence). In nucleotides, the CDR3 is TGTGCCAGCAGTTATCCGGGGCTTGGTTGGGAGCAGTACTTC. Encoded protein: CASSYPGLGWEQYF.

The chain carries TRBV27 and TRBJ2-2; D is perhaps TRBD1 or TRBD2 (6 bases each). From germline, CDR1 is MNHEY and CDR2 SMNVEV (reference sequence). The CDR3 runs to 14 residues. V gave up 4 bases and J gave up 4 bases, with 10 bases separating them. CDR3 sequence: CASSWGAGTGELFF. The DNA of the CDR3 is TGTGCCAGCAGTTGGGGGGCCGGCACCGGGGAGCTGTTTTTT.

The chain uses TRBV5-1 and TRBJ2-2; D is unclear. This CDR3 has 15 amino acids. Trimming left V 1 base short and J 0 bases short, with 7 bases between. CDR1 is SGHRS, CDR2 YFSETQ, per germline. The CDR3 protein is CASSLSTPNTGELFF. In DNA, the CDR3 is TGCGCCAGCAGCTTGAGTACTCCGAACACCGGGGAGCTGTTTTTT.

V gene TRBV30 combines with J gene TRBJ2-2, with no clear D. Germline CDR1 and CDR2: GTSNPN and SVGIG (reference sequence). The V end lost 2 bases, the J end lost 7 bases, and 8 bases lay between the germline ends. The CDR3 has 12 residues. CDR3 sequence (DNA): TGTGCCTGGAGTTTTTGGGGCGGGGAGCTGTTTTTT. This encodes CAWSFWGGELFF. The full variable domain, completed using reference TRBV30 and TRBJ2-2, is SQTIHQWPATLVQPVGSPLSLECTVEGTSNPNLYWYRQAAGRGLQLLFYSVGIGQISSEVPQNLSASRPQDRQFILSSKKLLLSDSGFYLCAWSFWGGELFFGEGSRLTVL.

The rearrangement uses TRBV7-2 and TRBJ1-2; D gene ambiguous. The CDR3 runs 14 residues. Trimming took 1 base from V and 7 from J, leaving 13 bases between them. Germline loops: CDR1 SGHTA, CDR2 FQGNSA. CDR3 region: CASSLDRGHGGYTF. The CDR3 DNA reads TGTGCCAGCAGCTTAGACCGGGGTCATGGTGGCTACACCTTC.

J is TRBJ2-5 and V is TRBV2; D is unclear. Trimming removed 2 bases at V and 2 bases at J, with 15 bases between. Germline V gene lookup returns CDR1 SNHLY and CDR2 FYNNEI. The CDR3 loop spans 16 amino acids. The CDR3, as DNA: TGTGCCAGCAGTGAATTGTCTAAGGCGGTACAAGAGACCCAGTACTTC. It yields the protein CASSELSKAVQETQYF.

This chain uses TRBV7-2 with TRBJ2-2; 14 nucleotides agree with TRBD2. CDR1 is SGHTA and CDR2 is FQGNSA in the germline V gene. This CDR3 has 18 amino acids. V lost 5 bases to trimming and J lost 4 bases; unmatched junction nucleotides: 9. CDR3 bases: TGTGCCAGCAGCCCCCGGACTAGCGGGGGGTGGAGCACCGGGGAGCTGTTTTTT. Amino acids: CASSPRTSGGWSTGELFF.

The chain carries TRBV7-9 and TRBJ2-1; 9 bases match TRBD2. Trimming at V came to 4 bases and at J to 0 bases, leaving 10 bases not matched to a gene. Germline V lookup: CDR1 SEHNR, CDR2 FQNEAQ (reference sequence). The CDR3 length is 18 residues. This chain's CDR3 is CASSWERGASGSYNEQFF. CDR3 bases: TGTGCCAGCAGCTGGGAGCGGGGGGCCTCCGGCTCCTACAATGAGCAGTTCTTC.

The V and J genes are TRBV7-8 and TRBJ2-1; D ambiguous. The V end lost 4 bases, the J end lost 4 bases, and 11 bases lay between the germline ends. The germline V gene encodes CDR1 SGHVS and CDR2 FQNEAQ. The CDR3 sequence is 14 residues long. DNA of the CDR3: TGTGCCAGCAGCTCCGAGGAGAGGTACAATGAGCAGTTCTTC. Amino acids: CASSSEERYNEQFF.

This chain connects TRBV4-1 to TRBJ2-7, with unresolved D. The germline gives CDR1 MGHRA, CDR2 YSYEKL. The CDR3 has 14 amino acids. Deletions cut 3 bases from V and 0 bases from J, with 9 bases between. CDR3 in amino acids: CASSQIQSSYEQYF. Here the CDR3 DNA reads TGCGCCAGCAGCCAGATACAGAGCTCCTACGAGCAGTACTTC.

The J gene is TRBJ1-6, the V gene TRBV7-8, with unresolved D. Trimming left V 4 bases short and J 6 bases short, with 10 bases between. Germline loops: CDR1 SGHVS, CDR2 FQNEAQ. This CDR3 spans 14 amino acids. CDR3 in DNA: TGTGCCAGCAGCTCCGGACCTACTAATTCACCCCTCCACTTT. Its translation is CASSSGPTNSPLHF. The whole variable domain, filled in from reference TRBV7-8 and TRBJ1-6, reads GAGVSQSPRYKVAKRGQDVALRCDPISGHVSLFWYQQALGQGPEFLTYFQNEAQLDKSGLPSDRFFAERPEGSVSTLKIQRTQQEDSAVYLCASSSGPTNSPLHFGNGTRLTVT.

The rearrangement uses TRBV4-3 and TRBJ2-1; 9 positions match TRBD1. CDR3 length: 16 residues. Losses at the gene ends were 4 bases for V and 4 bases for J; bases not matched to a gene: 8. The germline V gene encodes CDR1 LGHNA and CDR2 YSLEER. In DNA form, the CDR3 reads TGCGCCAGCAGCCCGTCGACAGGGGGGACTTACAATGAGCAGTTCTTC. Translation: CASSPSTGGTYNEQFF.

The chain uses TRBV27 and TRBJ2-2; no firm D call. The V and J ends lost 3 bases and 5 bases respectively, with 4 bases between them. The CDR3 has 12 amino acids. In germline, CDR1 is MNHEY, CDR2 SMNVEV (reference sequence). The CDR3 nucleotides are TGTGCCAGCAGTTTCCAGACCGGGGAGCTGTTTTTT. This translates into CASSFQTGELFF.

The CDR3 DNA reads as TGTGCCAGCAGCGTAGGCAGGGGACTAGCCTACAATGAGCAGTTCTTC. Translating it yields CASSVGRGLAYNEQFF. The V and J genes are TRBV9 and TRBJ2-1; TRBD2 aligns across 8 bases. CDR1 is SGDLS, CDR2 YYNGEE, per germline. Trimming cost V 0 bases and J 2 bases; bases outside gene matches: 4. The CDR3 has 16 amino acids. The full variable domain, rest sourced from reference TRBV9 and TRBJ2-1, is DSGVTQTPKHLITATGQRVTLRCSPRSGDLSVYWYQQSLDQGLQFLIQYYNGEERAKGNILERFSAQQFPDLHSELNLSSLELGDSALYFCASSVGRGLAYNEQFFGPGTRLTVL.

This chain uses TRBV5-4 with TRBJ2-3; D could derive from TRBD1 or TRBD2 (5 bases each). Germline-derived CDR1 and CDR2 are SGHNT and YYREEE (reference sequence). V was pared by 4 bases and J by 1 base, with 16 bases between. The CDR3 contains 16 residues. The CDR3 nucleotides read TGTGCCAGCAGCCAAGATCAGGGTAGCGGCACAGATACGCAGTATTTT. Encoded protein: CASSQDQGSGTDTQYF.

The chain employs TRBV7-9 and TRBJ2-2; D unresolved. Germline V gives CDR1 SEHNR, CDR2 FQNEAQ (reference sequence). V lost 2 bases, J lost 0 bases, and 10 bases lay in between. This CDR3 is built from 16 residues. CDR3 DNA: TGTGCCAGCAGCTTACCCTGGGCACCGAACACCGGGGAGCTGTTTTTT. It specifies CASSLPWAPNTGELFF.

CDR3 sequence: CSVDPGQNTDTQYF. The CDR3 region has the DNA TGCAGCGTTGATCCAGGACAGAACACAGATACGCAGTATTTT. The rearrangement links TRBV29-1 to TRBJ2-3, with a weak D call TRBD1 (6 bases). CDR3 length: 14 amino acids. V lost 3 bases and J lost 2, with 12 bases in between. From germline, CDR1 is SQVTM and CDR2 ANQGSEA.

Worth noting for this clone: The sample carries other DNA sequences with the same CDR3. J is TRBJ2-3 and V is TRBV30, with D possibly matching TRBD2 (6 bases). Between the trimmed V and J ends, which lost 0 bases and 1 base, there was a span of 11 bases. The CDR3 runs 15 residues. Germline V gene data show CDR1 as GTSNPN and CDR2 as SVGIG (reference sequence). CDR3 bases: TGTGCCTGGAGTGTCGTCGGGGGAGGCACAGATACGCAGTATTTT. Residues: CAWSVVGGGTDTQYF. The full variable domain, in which reference TRBV30 and TRBJ2-3 provide the parts outside the CDR3, is SQTIHQWPATLVQPVGSPLSLECTVEGTSNPNLYWYRQAAGRGLQLLFYSVGIGQISSEVPQNLSASRPQDRQFILSSKKLLLSDSGFYLCAWSVVGGGTDTQYFGPGTRLTVL.

This rearrangement joins TRBV19 to TRBJ1-2; D possibly corresponds to TRBD1 (5 bases). Germline V gene data show CDR1 as LNHDA and CDR2 as SQIVND (reference sequence). This CDR3 contains 15 residues. V dropped 6 bases and J dropped 4 bases, with 18 bases sitting between them. The CDR3 DNA reads as TGTGCCAGTAGCCCCCCATGGCAGGGAGTCTATGGCTACACCTTC. This translates into CASSPPWQGVYGYTF.